This T cell receptor (beta chain) stems from a study of T cells of healthy individuals. The CDR3 spans 13 residues. V was cut by 4 bases and J by 6 bases, with 10 bases left in between. This clonotype was observed a few times. TCRdb passed the 5' RACE reads through MiXCR, listing each CDR3 protein once. The sample holds some 39,000 distinct CDR3 sequences; approximately 5% are singletons and the top ten take about 10%. The J gene is TRBJ1-5, the V gene TRBV12-3 or TRBV12-4, with D uncertain. The source of this sequence is a human donor in good health. The CDR3 DNA reads as TGTGCCAGCAGTTGGGGTGACGGTCAGCCCCAGCATTTT. Protein product: CASSWGDGQPQHF.